The 5 T cell receptor beta chains reported below all come from one sample, sequenced in a study of cytomegalovirus exposure and HLA in healthy donors. PCR used 60 Vbeta primers and 13 Jbeta primers. Assay used: immunoSEQ multiplex PCR; TCRdb lists only in-frame clones, some missing. The sample includes about 200,000 clones, roughly 80% seen only once; the top ten take approximately 2.5%. The sequencing input was PBMCs. The receptors here all came from a woman in her thirties or forties in good health and CMV-seronegative.

This chain links TRBV10-3 with TRBJ1-4; D is possibly TRBD1 (5 bases). The CDR3 is 13 residues long. Germline CDR1 reads ENHRY; CDR2 reads SYGVKD. The germline V and J ends were trimmed by 8 bases and 0 bases, with 7 bases remaining between them. The CDR3 loop is CAISQATNEKLFF. The CDR3 nucleotides read TGTGCCATCTCACAGGCAACTAATGAAAAACTGTTTTTT.

The chain uses TRBV6-6 and TRBJ2-7, with D possibly matching TRBD2 (6 bases). This CDR3 has 14 amino acids. With 6 bases removed from V and 6 bases from J, the gap between germline ends came to 18 bases. The germline gives CDR1 MNHNY, CDR2 SVGAGI (reference sequence). CDR3 sequence reads: CASSSHLASLEQYF. The DNA of the CDR3 is TGTGCCAGCAGCTCCCACCTAGCGTCCCTCGAGCAGTACTTC.

Regarding this clone: One end of the junction does not line up with germline, which may come from a read error. J is TRBJ2-2 and V is TRBV19, with TRBD1 matching 9 bases. Germline V lookup: CDR1 LNHDA, CDR2 SQIVND (reference sequence). There are 15 residues in the CDR3. The CDR3 region is CASISGQGHTGELFF. The CDR3 coding sequence is TGTGCGAGTATCTCGGGACAGGGTCACACCGGGGAGCTGTTTTTT. Variable domain in full (rest from reference TRBV19 and TRBJ2-2): DGGITQSPKYLFRKEGQNVTLSCEQNLNHDAMYWYRQDPGQGLRLIYYSQIVNDFQKGDIAEGYSVSREKKESFPLTVTSAQKNPTAFYLCASISGQGHTGELFFGEGSRLTVL.

The chain carries TRBV30 and TRBJ2-1; a possible D gene is TRBD1 (6 bases). The germline V gene encodes CDR1 GTSNPN and CDR2 SVGIG (reference sequence). Trimming pared 7 bases from V and 15 bases from J, leaving 16 bases between. CDR3 length: 10 amino acids. CDR3 residues: CASYPGQWFF. As DNA, the CDR3 is TGTGCCTCGTATCCGGGACAATGGTTCTTC.

The table lists this clone with a few counts. The rearrangement joins TRBV7-9 to TRBJ1-2; the D is unclear. The CDR3 sequence is 11 residues long. Germline CDR1 and CDR2: SEHNR and FQNEAQ (reference sequence). V dropped 2 bases and J dropped 8 bases, with 6 bases sitting between them. CDR3 DNA: TGTGCCAGCAGCTTATCTCGGGGCTACACCTTC. Translation gives CASSLSRGYTF.